Below are 2 T cell receptor beta chains sequenced from a single sample in a study of T-cell memory formation after mild COVID-19. TCRdb itself ran the 5' RACE reads through MiXCR, one entry per CDR3 protein. The sample shows roughly 300,000 distinct CDR3 sequences, 7% to 10% of them seen only once. Sequenced: PBMCs or a T cell subset sorted from them (not recorded which). These receptors came from a man younger than 35 who had mild COVID-19 (a few samples of this study predate the infection). Cell type and time point are not known.

This chain links TRBV18 with TRBJ2-5; D gene uncertain. Germline CDR1 reads KGHSH; CDR2 reads LQKENI. There are 13 residues in the CDR3. V was clipped by 2 bases and J by 6 bases, with 10 bases between them. The CDR3 loop is CASSPGSQQTQYF. The DNA for the CDR3 is TGTGCCAGCTCACCAGGGTCTCAACAGACCCAGTACTTC.

V gene TRBV5-1 combines with J gene TRBJ1-2; 7 nucleotides agree with TRBD1. CDR3 length equals 14 residues. Per germline, CDR1 SGHRS and CDR2 YFSETQ. With 3 bases clipped from V and 9 bases from J, the junction kept 11 bases outside the gene matches. In DNA form, the CDR3 reads TGCGCCAGCAGCTCCCCGGGACAGTCCGAGAGCTACACCTTC. It specifies CASSSPGQSESYTF.